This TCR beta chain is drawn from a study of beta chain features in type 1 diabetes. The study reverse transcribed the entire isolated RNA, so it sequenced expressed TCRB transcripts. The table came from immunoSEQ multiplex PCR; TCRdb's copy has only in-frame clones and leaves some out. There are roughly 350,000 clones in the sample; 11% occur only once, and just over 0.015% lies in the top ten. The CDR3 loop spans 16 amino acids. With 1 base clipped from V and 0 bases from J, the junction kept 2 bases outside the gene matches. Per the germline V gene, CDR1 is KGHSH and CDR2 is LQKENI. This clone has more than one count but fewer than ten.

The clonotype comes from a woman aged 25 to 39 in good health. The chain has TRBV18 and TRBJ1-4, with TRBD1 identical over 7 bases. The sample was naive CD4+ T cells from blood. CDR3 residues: CASSPLQGATNEKLFF. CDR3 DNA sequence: TGTGCCAGCTCACCACTCCAGGGGGCAACTAATGAAAAACTGTTTTTT.